This TCR beta chain was obtained from a study of shared clonotypes between healthy human individuals. Broader study findings: The four-donor shared clonotypes exceeded non-shared clonotypes in generation probability, with non-shared ones scoring lower.

A note on this clone: What it binds is unknown.

Naivety among CD8 cells was defined by CD45RO negativity and positive CCR7 selection, thereby excluding terminally differentiated effector memory CD45RA+ cells. The CDR3 has 12 residues. Germline CDR1 is LGHNA and CDR2 is YSLEER. V was pared by 3 bases and J by 15 bases, with 15 bases between. Method: immunoSEQ multiplex PCR; TCRdb's copy keeps in-frame clones and lacks some. The sample contains around 1.9 million clones, approximately 94% of which appear only once. This receptor was identified in a man younger than 35 in good health. Some clones in this sample may be carry-over from other donors' samples. The V gene is TRBV4-3, the J gene TRBJ2-4, with D possibly being TRBD1 (6 bases). Sequences were obtained from naive CD8+ T cells from PBMCs. CDR3 protein: CASSQDSDLRYF. CDR3 nucleotide sequence: TGCGCCAGCAGCCAGGACAGCGACCTCAGGTACTTC.